Here is one T cell receptor beta chain with its context. Its antigen is not known. These data belong to a study of cytomegalovirus exposure and HLA in healthy donors. Study-wide results and limits: The authors later linked a missense DCLRE1C variant to TCR beta V- and J-gene trimming. From TCR beta sequences, most subjects' HLA-A and HLA-B alleles were reportedly predicted accurately.

Both 60 Vbeta primers and 13 Jbeta primers went into the PCR. Profiled with immunoSEQ multiplex PCR; TCRdb holds only in-frame clones, not every one. The sample lists hundreds of thousands of clones; roughly 81% were seen once. This CDR3 region has 16 residues. Germline assignment: CDR1 SGHTA and CDR2 FQGNSA. With V trimmed by 1 base and J by 3 bases, 7 bases remained unmatched. This receptor was taken from a girl aged 2-10 years in good health and CMV-seronegative. This sequence joins TRBV7-2 and TRBJ2-7; 9 bases match TRBD1. Specimen: PBMCs. CDR3 sequence (DNA): TGTGCCAGCAGCTTAGGAGGGACAGGGATTAGCTACGAGCAGTACTTC. Translation: CASSLGGTGISYEQYF.